This T cell receptor (beta chain) was sequenced in a study of T cell repertoires in cytomegalovirus infection (dated by TCRdb to about 2019). Some background on the complete study: Recently identified HLA-C-restricted CMV epitopes, whose presentation resists viral immunomodulation, were targeted by peptide stimulations together with well-studied HLA-B-restricted epitopes. The HLA type of each donor mattered for the analysis, because public TCR beta signatures pointed to carriage of CMV infection along with the matching HLA type.

This sample was sequenced with an Illumina HiSeq 1500. The raw public reads went through TCRdb reprocessing: fastp at Q25, MiXCR clone calling, in-frame beta chains kept. Rows are unified per CDR3 protein, each entry keeping the most common DNA and genes. Present in this sample are about a million distinct CDR3 sequences, around 30% of which were seen just once. The ten most abundant clones make up over 13% of the sample. Results the study describes overall, beyond this receptor: In both this cohort and an independent cohort of 352 donors, the cumulative frequency of public TCR beta family members distinguished carriers of CMV infection plus the relevant HLA type. The ex vivo response was dominated by HLA-C-restricted CMV-specific TCR beta clonotypes, which also provided the single most frequent clonotype in two of eight donors.

About this clonotype: The antigen this receptor binds is unknown. No much larger clone is present one base from it, and per-base qualities are unavailable.

The treatment or condition label corresponds to: in vitro stimulation with specific CMV peptide epitopes to enrich CMV-specific T cells. The germline V gene (reference sequence) sets CDR1 to LNHDA and CDR2 to SQIVND. CDR3 length: 15 amino acids, cysteine to phenylalanine. Only CDR3 DNA is held: 45 bases, read in frame from base 1. V is shortened by 7 bases, J by 5 bases, and the region joining them spans 20 bases. This clonotype was sampled from a human donor in good health (CMV status not recorded). Some clones in this sample may be carry-over from other donors' samples. Sequencing was performed on cultured CD8+ T cells from PBMCs, taken from culture after CMV antigen stimulation. Recombination linked TRBV19 to TRBJ1-2; the best D guess is TRBD1, with 5 bases matching. Here is the DNA: TGTGCCAGTACCTCAATCGATTCGGGGCCTTATGGCTACACCTTC. It is translated as CASTSIDSGPYGYTF. The CDR3 plus the reference TRBV19 and TRBJ1-2 genes for the other parts give the full variable domain: DGGITQSPKYLFRKEGQNVTLSCEQNLNHDAMYWYRQDPGQGLRLIYYSQIVNDFQKGDIAEGYSVSREKKESFPLTVTSAQKNPTAFYLCASTSIDSGPYGYTFGSGTRLTVV.